These T cell receptor beta chains were read from a single sample in a study of blood T cell repertoires in COVID-19. This table comes from immunoSEQ multiplex PCR, and its TCRdb copy is limited to in-frame clones, with some not included. The sample includes around 340,000 clones, 75% to 90% of them seen just once. The sequenced sample consisted of peripheral blood. Receptors originate from a woman aged 60 to 75 with COVID-19, enrolled during active disease. CDR3s include the opening cysteine and the closing phenylalanine or tryptophan. Fields, in order: D gene, V gene, clone size, J gene, CDR3 DNA, CDR3 protein. The D gene is left open where the match is weak. Rows give clone size only sometimes, using once, few, many, or a class for an expanded clone.

TRBD1	TRBV29-1	once	TRBJ2-7	TGCAGCGTTTTCGGACAGGGAGGCGAGCAGTACTTC	CSVFGQGGEQYF
.	TRBV3-1/TRBV3-2	.	TRBJ1-1	TGTGCCAGCAGCCAGCCGGGGGGAGGAACTGAAGCTTTCTTT	CASSQPGGGTEAFF
TRBD2	TRBV7-8	.	TRBJ2-1	TGTGCCAGCAGCTCGCCGGTTAGCGGGGGCCACAGCTCCTACAATGAGCAGTTCTTC	CASSSPVSGGHSSYNEQFF
.	TRBV6-5	.	TRBJ1-1	TGTGCCAGCAGCGGGGGAATAGAGATTGAAGCTTTCTTT	CASSGGIEIEAFF
TRBD2	TRBV19	.	TRBJ2-3	TGTGCCAGTAGACCCCCCAGCGGGGGAGGGACAGATACGCAGTATTTT	CASRPPSGGGTDTQYF
.	TRBV27	.	TRBJ2-2	TGTGCCAGCAGTTTCTACACCGGGGAGCTGTTTTTT	CASSFYTGELFF
.	TRBV28	.	TRBJ1-1	TGTGCCAGCAGTCCGGTGATTCAGGGGTACACTGAAGCTTTCTTT	CASSPVIQGYTEAFF
TRBD1	TRBV30	once	TRBJ1-5	TGTGCCTGGAGTCTCGGGACAGGCCCTATTCAGGGGCCCCAGCATTTT	CAWSLGTGPIQGPQHF
.	TRBV4-1	.	TRBJ1-5	TGCGCCAGCAGCCAAGATCGTAGGACAGCAGCGTTCCCGCCCCAGCATTTT	CASSQDRRTAAFPPQHF
TRBD1	TRBV7-9	.	TRBJ1-5	TGTGCCAGCAGCTCCAACGACAGGGCCCAGCATTTT	CASSSNDRAQHF
.	TRBV27	.	TRBJ1-5	TGTGCCAGCAGTTTCGCCGACACCGGACTGTGGCCCCAGCATTTT	CASSFADTGLWPQHF
.	TRBV7-8	few	TRBJ1-6	TGTGCCAGCAGTAATAACAGGGATAATTCACCCCTCCACTTT	CASSNNRDNSPLHF
TRBD1	TRBV24-1	once	TRBJ1-5	TGTGCCACCAGTGATGGGGACAGGGAATTGCCCCAGCATTTT	CATSDGDRELPQHF
.	TRBV6-5	.	TRBJ1-5	TGTGCCAGCAGTTACGACAGGAATCAGCCCCAGCATTTT	CASSYDRNQPQHF
.	TRBV2	.	TRBJ1-5	TGTGCCAGCAGCGAGGTAAAGAGGGCGGGTCAGCCCCAGCATTTT	CASSEVKRAGQPQHF
TRBD1	TRBV7-9	few	TRBJ2-2	TGTGCCATTTCGACAGGGGGGTATTCCGGGGAGCTGTTTTTT	CAISTGGYSGELFF
.	TRBV27	.	TRBJ2-1	TGTGCCAGCAGTTCCTCTCTATGGGAGCAGTTCTTC	CASSSSLWEQFF
TRBD1	TRBV7-9	.	TRBJ1-4	TGTGCCAGCAGCTTGGGGACAGGGGGCCCGAGAGAAAAACTGTTTTTT	CASSLGTGGPREKLFF
.	TRBV30	.	TRBJ2-3	TGTGCCTTATCGGTTGGGGGGGGCTCAGGAGATACGCAGTATTTT	CALSVGGGSGDTQYF
.	TRBV5-3	.	TRBJ2-7	TGTGCCAGAAGCTTGGATCAGCGGTGTTTCTCCTACGAGCAGTACTTC	CARSLDQRCFSYEQYF
.	TRBV28	.	TRBJ2-6	TGTGCCAGCAGTAGGACAGTCAGTTTGGCCAACGTCCTGACTTTC	CASSRTVSLANVLTF
TRBD1	TRBV6-5	once	TRBJ1-2	TGTGCCAGCAGTTGGGACAGCTATGGCTACACCTTC	CASSWDSYGYTF
TRBD1	TRBV2	.	TRBJ2-3	TGTGCCAGCAGTGTCGGACAGGGGTACACAGATACGCAGTATTTT	CASSVGQGYTDTQYF
TRBD2	TRBV14	.	TRBJ2-3	TGTGCCAGCAGCCAAAGGGGCGATAGCGGGGGGGCAGATACGCAGTATTTT	CASSQRGDSGGADTQYF
.	TRBV19	.	TRBJ1-2	TGTGCCAGTAGTTTCATCGGGGGGTATGGCTACACCTTC	CASSFIGGYGYTF
.	TRBV11-2	.	TRBJ2-1	TGTGCCAGCAGCTTATACGCGGGGAGCAATGAGCAGTTCTTC	CASSLYAGSNEQFF
TRBD1	TRBV5-5	.	TRBJ2-6	TGTGCCAGCATGCGGACAGGGGACTTTTTCTCTGGGGCCAACGTCCTGACTTTC	CASMRTGDFFSGANVLTF
TRBD2	TRBV6-5	.	TRBJ2-7	TGTGCCAGCAGTCTAATCCTAGCGGGGGGGTACGAGCAGTACTTC	CASSLILAGGYEQYF
TRBD1	TRBV11-2	.	TRBJ2-5	TGTGCCAGCAGCTGGAGGACAGGTCAAGAGACCCAGTACTTC	CASSWRTGQETQYF
TRBD1	TRBV4-1	.	TRBJ1-5	TGCGCCAGCAGCGTGGCAGGGGGCCAGCCCCAGCATTTT	CASSVAGGQPQHF
.	TRBV7-8	.	TRBJ2-1	TGTGCCAGCAGCTTAGCGAGCGGTTCTGAGCAGTTCTTC	CASSLASGSEQFF
.	TRBV2	.	TRBJ2-1	TGTGCCAGCAGTCCGAGCTCCTACAATGAGCAGTTCTTC	CASSPSSYNEQFF
TRBD1	TRBV30	.	TRBJ1-2	TGTGCCTGGAGGGTCGGACAGGGGGCCAACTATGGCTACACCTTC	CAWRVGQGANYGYTF
TRBD1	TRBV7-2	once	TRBJ2-4	TGTGCCAGCAGCTTGTGGGGACAGTATGTGGACATTCAGTACTTC	CASSLWGQYVDIQYF
TRBD2	TRBV10-2	.	TRBJ2-1	TGCGCCAGTAGCGGGGGCGTTCACTACAATGAGCAGTTCTTC	CASSGGVHYNEQFF
.	TRBV12-3/TRBV12-4	.	TRBJ1-3	TGTGCCAGCAGGGCAGGATCTGGAAACACCATATATTTT	CASRAGSGNTIYF
.	TRBV28	.	TRBJ1-1	TGTGCCAGCAGTTTTGGCTACACTGAAGCTTTCTTT	CASSFGYTEAFF
.	TRBV27	.	TRBJ1-6	TGTGCCAGCAGTTTTGAGCAGGGCCCAAGGTTGTATAATTCACCCCTCCACTTT	CASSFEQGPRLYNSPLHF
.	TRBV12-5	once	TRBJ1-5	TGTGCTAGTGGTTTAGACAGACTTGGGGGCAATCAGCCCCAGCATTTT	CASGLDRLGGNQPQHF
.	TRBV21-1	.	TRBJ1-5	TGTGCCAGCAGCAAATCGGTCGGGGGACAGTTTCTCTGGGGTAGCAATCAGCCCCAGCATTTT	CASSKSVGGQFLWGSNQPQHF
.	TRBV18	few	TRBJ2-3	TGTGCCAGCTCACCACCTAGCGGAAGCACAGATACGCAGTATTTT	CASSPPSGSTDTQYF
.	TRBV30	.	TRBJ2-5	TGTGCCTGGAGTGGCGGGGCGCCCCAAGAGACCCAGTACTTC	CAWSGGAPQETQYF
TRBD2	TRBV5-1	.	TRBJ2-1	TGCGCCAGCAGCCCTCTAGCGGGGGGCCCGTCCTACAATGAGCAGTTCTTC	CASSPLAGGPSYNEQFF
.	TRBV21-1	.	TRBJ1-2	TGTGCCAGCAGCAAGAGCGACACAGGATCCAACTATGGCTACACCTTC	CASSKSDTGSNYGYTF
TRBD1	TRBV7-9	.	TRBJ1-1	TGTGCCAGCAGCCCTGGACAGGGGGATGAAGCTTTCTTT	CASSPGQGDEAFF
TRBD1	TRBV5-1	once	TRBJ2-3	TGCGCCAGCAGCGGGGACAGGGGGACAGATACGCAGTATTTT	CASSGDRGTDTQYF
TRBD1	TRBV5-1	once	TRBJ1-4	TGCGCCAGCAGCTTCGACAGGGGTTATGAAAAACTGTTTTTT	CASSFDRGYEKLFF
.	TRBV7-9	.	TRBJ1-1	TGTGCCAGCAGCTTAGTGGGGGCGCAGACTGAAGCTTTCTTT	CASSLVGAQTEAFF
.	TRBV4-1	.	TRBJ1-3	TGCGCCAGCAGCCAAGCCCATGCAGGCTCTGGAAACACCATATATTTT	CASSQAHAGSGNTIYF
.	TRBV5-1	few	TRBJ1-6	TGCGCCAGCAGCGAAGGACAGATATACTATAATTCACCCCTCCACTTT	CASSEGQIYYNSPLHF
.	TRBV6-1	.	TRBJ1-6	TGTGCCAGCAGTGAAAGCCCCAATTATAATTCACCCCTCCACTTT	CASSESPNYNSPLHF
TRBD1	TRBV30	many	TRBJ1-3	TGTGCCTCTCTGGTAGCAGTATTTCCACCCAGGGGGCTTGACACCATATATTTT	CASLVAVFPPRGLDTIYF
.	TRBV7-9	.	TRBJ1-6	TGTGCCAGCAGCTTAGTTGCAGGGGTTTATTCACCCCTCCACTTT	CASSLVAGVYSPLHF
.	TRBV5-6	.	TRBJ2-2	TGTGCCAGCAGCTGGGGGGCCGGGGAGCTGTTTTTT	CASSWGAGELFF
.	TRBV11-1	few	TRBJ1-1	TGTGCCAGCTCCCTAAGCTCCGACAAATACACTGAAGCTTTCTTT	CASSLSSDKYTEAFF
.	TRBV21-1	.	TRBJ2-7	TGTGCCAGCAGCACGAAGGGCAGGGGCTACGAGCAGTACTTC	CASSTKGRGYEQYF
TRBD2	TRBV7-8	.	TRBJ2-3	TGTGCCAGCAGCTTATCCGCGGGGGGTGATACGCAGTATTTT	CASSLSAGGDTQYF